A single sample gave rise to the 10 T cell receptor beta chains below, sequenced in a study of shared clonotypes between healthy human individuals. Naive-designated CD8 cells lacked CD45RO, were positively enriched for CCR7, and omitted terminally differentiated effector memory CD45RA+ cells. TCRdb's copy holds only in-frame clones and misses some; the assay was immunoSEQ multiplex PCR. The sample carries hundreds of thousands of clones, around 96% recorded once. Input material: naive CD8+ T cells sorted from blood. Every receptor here comes from a woman in her twenties or thirties in good health.

The chain recombines TRBV7-9 with TRBJ1-5; the D gene is possibly TRBD1 (5 bases). CDR1 and CDR2 (germline): SEHNR, FQNEAQ (reference sequence). The CDR3 contains 16 residues. With 1 base removed from V and 2 bases from J, the gap between germline ends came to 12 bases. The CDR3 coding sequence is TGTGCCAGCAGCTTAGATCGGGGGGGTGGCAATCAGCCCCAGCATTTT. This codes for CASSLDRGGGNQPQHF.

V gene TRBV29-1 combines with J gene TRBJ2-7, with D possibly matching TRBD2 (6 bases). The CDR3 runs 12 residues. V shed 3 bases and J shed 0 bases, with 6 bases lying between them. Germline CDR1 and CDR2: SQVTM and ANQGSEA. CDR3 in DNA: TGCAGCGTTGAGCGGGACTCCTACGAGCAGTACTTC. Translation gives CSVERDSYEQYF.

The CDR3, as DNA: TGTGCCAGCAGCGTAGGATCGGGAGCAAGCAATGAGCAGTTCTTC. The encoded protein is CASSVGSGASNEQFF. This rearrangement joins TRBV9 to TRBJ2-1; TRBD2 might be the D (6 bases). The V end was cut by 0 bases, the J end by 6 bases, with 13 bases between. The CDR3 totals 15 residues. Germline V gives CDR1 SGDLS, CDR2 YYNGEE.

The V gene is TRBV7-6, the J gene TRBJ2-2; 7 bases line up with TRBD1. CDR3 length equals 16 residues. The V gene's germline CDR1 is SGHVS and CDR2 FNYEAQ. J lost 4 bases, V lost 0 bases, and 5 bases had no gene match. The CDR3 nucleotides are TGTGCCAGCAGCTTAGCTAAGGGGGCCGGCACCGGGGAGCTGTTTTTT. This sequence encodes CASSLAKGAGTGELFF.

This chain connects TRBV7-9 to TRBJ2-7; 9 bases are shared with TRBD2. The CDR3 extends over 16 amino acids. Per germline, CDR1 SEHNR and CDR2 FQNEAQ (reference sequence). J lost 3 bases, V lost 3 bases, and 9 bases had no gene match. The CDR3 region is CASSLNPSGNFYEQYF. The CDR3, as DNA: TGTGCCAGCAGCTTGAATCCTAGCGGGAATTTCTACGAGCAGTACTTC.

The rearrangement joins TRBV5-4 to TRBJ2-3; TRBD2 might be the D (6 bases). The CDR3 is 14 residues long. Trimming removed 2 bases from V and 5 bases from J, with 12 bases in between. Germline CDR1 reads SGHNT; CDR2 reads YYREEE (reference sequence). This CDR3 is CASSFGWGGDTQYF. As DNA, the CDR3 is TGTGCCAGCAGCTTCGGATGGGGAGGAGATACGCAGTATTTT.

This chain joins TRBV7-9 and TRBJ2-7, with 10 bases matching TRBD2. In germline, CDR1 is SEHNR, CDR2 FQNEAQ (reference sequence). There are 17 residues in the CDR3. The V segment lost 4 bases and the J segment 5 bases; nucleotides outside the gene matches: 14. The CDR3 region is CASSSSSQAGGGHEQYF. In nucleotides, the CDR3 is TGTGCCAGCAGCTCTTCATCCCAAGCGGGAGGGGGCCACGAGCAGTACTTC.

CDR3 bases: TGTGCCAGTAGTATGATGGGGGGCCGGAACACTGAAGCTTTCTTT. Protein product: CASSMMGGRNTEAFF. The gene calls are TRBV19 and TRBJ1-1, with D possibly matching TRBD1 (6 bases). Germline V CDR1 and CDR2: LNHDA, SQIVND (reference sequence). V lost 3 bases to trimming and J lost 1 base, with 12 bases between them. There are 15 residues in the CDR3.

This chain joins TRBV7-8 and TRBJ2-5; D is possibly TRBD1 (6 bases). This CDR3 is 17 amino acids long. The ends were cut back, 1 base at V and 4 bases at J, with 19 bases in the middle. Per the germline V gene, CDR1 is SGHVS and CDR2 is FQNEAQ. The CDR3 loop reads CASSLEVQGRIGETQYF. CDR3 sequence (DNA): TGTGCCAGCAGCTTAGAGGTTCAGGGGCGCATAGGAGAGACCCAGTACTTC.

The rearrangement uses TRBV28 and TRBJ1-5; the D is unclear. Germline V lookup: CDR1 MDHEN, CDR2 SYDVKM. V lost 1 base, J lost 0 bases, and 10 bases lay in between. The CDR3 spans 16 residues. The CDR3 region is CASSLSTVYSNQPQHF. Here the CDR3 DNA reads TGTGCCAGCAGTTTATCGACGGTATATAGCAATCAGCCCCAGCATTTT.